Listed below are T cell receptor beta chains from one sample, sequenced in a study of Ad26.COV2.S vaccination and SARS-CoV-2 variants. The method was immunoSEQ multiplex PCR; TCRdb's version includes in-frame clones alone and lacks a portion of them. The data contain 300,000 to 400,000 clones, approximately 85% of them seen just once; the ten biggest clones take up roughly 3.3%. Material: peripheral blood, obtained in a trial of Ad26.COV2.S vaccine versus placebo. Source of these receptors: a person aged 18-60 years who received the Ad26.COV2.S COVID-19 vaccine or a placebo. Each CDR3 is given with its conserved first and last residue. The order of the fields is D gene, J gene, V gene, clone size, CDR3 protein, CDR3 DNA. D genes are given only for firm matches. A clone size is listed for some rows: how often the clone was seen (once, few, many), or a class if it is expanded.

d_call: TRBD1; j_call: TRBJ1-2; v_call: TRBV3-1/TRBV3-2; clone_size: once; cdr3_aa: CASSQEWATGFDGYTF; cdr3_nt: TGTGCCAGCAGCCAAGAATGGGCGACAGGGTTTGATGGCTACACCTTC
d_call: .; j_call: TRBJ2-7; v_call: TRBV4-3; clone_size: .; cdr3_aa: CASSQGRGGAHYEQYF; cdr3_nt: TGCGCCAGCAGCCAAGGACGAGGGGGGGCTCACTACGAGCAGTACTTC
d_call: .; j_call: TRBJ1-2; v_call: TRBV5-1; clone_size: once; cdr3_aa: CASRPTQGNGYTF; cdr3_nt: TGCGCCAGCAGGCCCACTCAGGGCAACGGCTACACCTTC
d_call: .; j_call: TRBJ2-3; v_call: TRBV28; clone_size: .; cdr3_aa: CASSVTRTQYF; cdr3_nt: TGTGCCAGCAGTGTTACGCGTACGCAGTATTTT
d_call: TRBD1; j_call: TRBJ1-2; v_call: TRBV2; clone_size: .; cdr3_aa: CASSRDRGVGSSPHGYTF; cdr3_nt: TGTGCCAGCAGTCGGGACAGGGGAGTCGGGTCCTCACCCCATGGCTACACCTTC
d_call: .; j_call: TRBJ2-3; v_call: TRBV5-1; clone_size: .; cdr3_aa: CASSLDGSSNTDTQYF; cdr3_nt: TGCGCCAGCAGCTTGGATGGCAGCAGCAACACAGATACGCAGTATTTT
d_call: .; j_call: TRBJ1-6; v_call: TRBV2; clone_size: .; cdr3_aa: CASSEGTQNSPLHF; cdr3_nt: TGTGCCAGCAGTGAAGGGACACAGAATTCACCCCTCCACTTT
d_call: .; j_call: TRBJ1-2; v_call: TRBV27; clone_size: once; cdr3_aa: CASSPRERVYGYTF; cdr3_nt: TGTGCCAGCAGTCCCCGAGAGAGGGTCTATGGCTACACCTTC
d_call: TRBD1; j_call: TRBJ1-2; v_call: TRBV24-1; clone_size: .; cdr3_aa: CATSDVPGQGLSPNYGYTF; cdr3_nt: TGTGCCACCAGTGACGTCCCGGGACAGGGATTATCACCTAACTATGGCTACACCTTC
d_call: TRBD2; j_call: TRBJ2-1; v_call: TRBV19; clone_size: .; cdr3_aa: CASTYLATAQARGGRGSYNEQFF; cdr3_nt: TGTGCCAGTACCTATCTTGCGACAGCCCAAGCTAGGGGCGGGAGAGGTTCCTACAATGAGCAGTTCTTC
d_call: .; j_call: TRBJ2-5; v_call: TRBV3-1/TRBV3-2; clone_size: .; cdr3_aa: CASSQERRVKTQYF; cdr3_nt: TGTGCCAGCAGCCAAGAAAGGAGGGTTAAGACCCAGTACTTC
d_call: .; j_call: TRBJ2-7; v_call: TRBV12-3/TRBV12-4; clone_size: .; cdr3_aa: CASSPSYEQYF; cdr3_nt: TGTGCCAGCAGTCCCTCCTACGAGCAGTACTTC
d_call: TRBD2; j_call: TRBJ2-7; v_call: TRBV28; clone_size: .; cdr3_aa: CASSLGVAGGYEQYF; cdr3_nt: TGTGCCAGCAGTTTAGGGGTAGCGGGGGGATACGAGCAGTACTTC
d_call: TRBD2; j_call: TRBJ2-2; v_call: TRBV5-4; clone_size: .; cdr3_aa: CASGSGLAGEKTGELFF; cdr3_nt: TGTGCCAGCGGTTCGGGTCTAGCGGGGGAGAAAACCGGGGAGCTGTTTTTT
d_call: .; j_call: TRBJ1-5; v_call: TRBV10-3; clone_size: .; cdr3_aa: CAISQNRDGQPQHF; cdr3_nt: TGTGCCATCAGCCAGAACAGGGATGGGCAGCCCCAGCATTTT
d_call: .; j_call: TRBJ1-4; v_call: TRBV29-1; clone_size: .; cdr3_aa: CSAQATNEKLFF; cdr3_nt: TGCAGCGCACAGGCAACTAATGAAAAACTGTTTTTT
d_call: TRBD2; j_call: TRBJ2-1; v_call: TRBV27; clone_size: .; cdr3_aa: CASSSGTSVTYNEQFF; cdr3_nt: TGTGCCAGCAGCTCCGGGACTAGCGTGACCTACAATGAGCAGTTCTTC
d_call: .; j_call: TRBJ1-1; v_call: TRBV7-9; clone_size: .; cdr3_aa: CASSLGRSRTNTEAFF; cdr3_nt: TGTGCCAGCAGCTTAGGTCGCTCCAGAACGAACACTGAAGCTTTCTTT
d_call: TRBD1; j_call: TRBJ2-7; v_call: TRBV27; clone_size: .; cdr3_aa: CASSFPGQGTYEQYF; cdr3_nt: TGTGCCAGCAGTTTCCCGGGACAGGGTACCTACGAGCAGTACTTC
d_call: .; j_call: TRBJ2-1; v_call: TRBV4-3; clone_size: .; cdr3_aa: CASSLEAGYSYNEQFF; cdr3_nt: TGCGCCAGCAGCCTGGAGGCGGGGTACTCATACAATGAGCAGTTCTTC
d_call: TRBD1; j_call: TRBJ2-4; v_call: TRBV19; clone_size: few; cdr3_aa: CASSIPPGQGRVLAKNIQYF; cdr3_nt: TGTGCCAGTAGTATACCCCCGGGACAGGGAAGGGTTCTAGCCAAAAACATTCAGTACTTC
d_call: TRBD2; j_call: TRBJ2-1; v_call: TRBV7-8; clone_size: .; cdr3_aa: CASSMGLAGGQKYNEQFF; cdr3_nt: TGTGCCAGCAGCATGGGACTAGCGGGAGGGCAAAAGTACAATGAGCAGTTCTTC
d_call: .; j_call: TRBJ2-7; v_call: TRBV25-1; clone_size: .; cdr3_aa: CASRNTYEQYF; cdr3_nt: TGTGCCAGCAGGAACACCTACGAGCAGTACTTC
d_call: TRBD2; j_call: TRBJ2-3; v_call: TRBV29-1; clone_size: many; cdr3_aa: CSGGASGNSDTQYF; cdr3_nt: TGCAGTGGGGGAGCTAGCGGGAACTCAGATACGCAGTATTTT
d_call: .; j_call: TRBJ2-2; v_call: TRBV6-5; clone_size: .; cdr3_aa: CASSSSGAGELFF; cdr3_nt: TGTGCCAGCAGCTCTTCGGGGGCCGGGGAGCTGTTTTTT
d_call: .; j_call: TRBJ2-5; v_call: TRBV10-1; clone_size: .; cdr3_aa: CASSERVDQETQYF; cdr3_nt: TGCGCCAGCAGTGAGAGGGTCGACCAGGAGACCCAGTACTTC
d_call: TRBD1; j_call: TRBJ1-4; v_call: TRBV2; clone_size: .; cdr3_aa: CASRGQGWDEKLFF; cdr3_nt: TGTGCCAGCAGAGGACAGGGATGGGATGAAAAACTGTTTTTT
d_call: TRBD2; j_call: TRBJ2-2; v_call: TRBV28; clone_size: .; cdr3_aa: CASSSSGGRAVGELFF; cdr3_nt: TGTGCCAGCAGCTCTTCCGGGGGGAGGGCCGTCGGGGAGCTGTTTTTT
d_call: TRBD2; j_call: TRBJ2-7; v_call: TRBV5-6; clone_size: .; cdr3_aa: CASSVQAGGLYEQYF; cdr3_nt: TGTGCCAGCAGCGTCCAAGCGGGGGGTCTGTACGAGCAGTACTTC
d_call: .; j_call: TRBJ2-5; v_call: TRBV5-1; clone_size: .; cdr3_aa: CASSLLGDRGETQYF; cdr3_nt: TGCGCCAGCAGCTTGTTAGGCGATCGCGGAGAGACCCAGTACTTC
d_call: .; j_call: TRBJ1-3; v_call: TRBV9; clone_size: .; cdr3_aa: CASSVGPPGNTIYF; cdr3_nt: TGTGCCAGCAGCGTAGGGCCTCCTGGAAACACCATATATTTT
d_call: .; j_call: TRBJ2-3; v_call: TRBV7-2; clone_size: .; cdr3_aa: CASSFQRDTQYF; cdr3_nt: TGTGCCAGCAGCTTCCAAAGGGATACGCAGTATTTT
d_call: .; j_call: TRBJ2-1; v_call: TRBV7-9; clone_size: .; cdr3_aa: CASSLAQGLYNEQFF; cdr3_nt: TGTGCCAGCAGCTTAGCGCAGGGCCTTTACAATGAGCAGTTCTTC
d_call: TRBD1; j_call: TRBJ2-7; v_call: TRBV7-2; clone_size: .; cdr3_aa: CASRPRGHTYEQYF; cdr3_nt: TGTGCCAGCCGTCCCAGGGGGCATACCTACGAGCAGTACTTC
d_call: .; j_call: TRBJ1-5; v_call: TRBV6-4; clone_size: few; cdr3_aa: CASSAQWPHQPQHF; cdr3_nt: TGTGCCAGCAGTGCTCAGTGGCCCCATCAGCCCCAGCATTTT
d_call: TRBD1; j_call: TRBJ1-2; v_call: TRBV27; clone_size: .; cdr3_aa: CASSLGTGIYGYTF; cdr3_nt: TGTGCCAGCAGTTTAGGGACAGGGATCTATGGCTACACCTTC
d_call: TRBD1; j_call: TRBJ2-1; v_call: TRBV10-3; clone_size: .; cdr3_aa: CAISEDTGQNNEQFF; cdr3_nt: TGTGCCATCAGTGAGGACACGGGACAGAACAATGAGCAGTTCTTC
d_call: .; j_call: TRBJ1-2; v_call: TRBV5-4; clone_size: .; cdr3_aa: CASSLGVGPEDGYTF; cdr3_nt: TGTGCCAGCAGCTTGGGCGTTGGTCCGGAGGATGGCTACACCTTC
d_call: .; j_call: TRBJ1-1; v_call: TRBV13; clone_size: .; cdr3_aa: CASSFWAEGMNTEAFF; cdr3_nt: TGTGCCAGCAGCTTTTGGGCCGAGGGGATGAACACTGAAGCTTTCTTT
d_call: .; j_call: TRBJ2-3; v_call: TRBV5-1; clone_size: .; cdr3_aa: CASSLFRGDTDTQYF; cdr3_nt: TGCGCCAGCAGCTTGTTTCGGGGTGATACAGATACGCAGTATTTT
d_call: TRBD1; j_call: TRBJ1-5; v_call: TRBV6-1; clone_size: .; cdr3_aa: CASSDKTGRDGGQPQHF; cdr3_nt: TGTGCCAGCAGTGACAAGACAGGGAGAGATGGAGGTCAGCCCCAGCATTTT
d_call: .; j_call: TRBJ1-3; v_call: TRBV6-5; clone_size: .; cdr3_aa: CASSYDRSSLGNTIYF; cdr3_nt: TGTGCCAGCAGTTACGATAGGAGCAGCCTTGGAAACACCATATATTTT
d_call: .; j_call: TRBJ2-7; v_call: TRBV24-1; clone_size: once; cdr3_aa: CAPRGREQYF; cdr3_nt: TGTGCCCCCCGAGGGCGCGAGCAGTACTTC
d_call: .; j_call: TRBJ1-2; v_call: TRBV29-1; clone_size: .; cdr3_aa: CSVEGTFGGYTF; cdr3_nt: TGCAGCGTTGAAGGGACTTTTGGTGGCTACACCTTC
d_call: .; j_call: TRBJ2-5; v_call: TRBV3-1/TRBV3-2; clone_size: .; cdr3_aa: CASSLRQPQETQYF; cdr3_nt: TGTGCCAGCAGCCTTAGGCAGCCACAAGAGACCCAGTACTTC
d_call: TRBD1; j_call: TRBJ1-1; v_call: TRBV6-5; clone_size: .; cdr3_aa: CASSYTTGGRAFF; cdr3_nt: TGTGCCAGCAGTTACACGACAGGGGGCAGAGCTTTCTTT
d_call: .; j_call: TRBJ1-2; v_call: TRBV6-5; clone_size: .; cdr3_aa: CASSYVGGAGYGYTF; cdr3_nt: TGTGCCAGCAGTTACGTCGGGGGCGCTGGGTATGGCTACACCTTC
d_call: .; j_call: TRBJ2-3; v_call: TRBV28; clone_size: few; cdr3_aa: CASSPVGPADTQYF; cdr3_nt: TGTGCCAGCAGTCCCGTTGGGCCCGCTGATACGCAGTATTTT
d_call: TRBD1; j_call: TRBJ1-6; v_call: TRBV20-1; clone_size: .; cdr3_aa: CSASGSGQNPLHF; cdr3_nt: TGCAGTGCTAGTGGATCGGGACAGAATCCACTCCACTTT
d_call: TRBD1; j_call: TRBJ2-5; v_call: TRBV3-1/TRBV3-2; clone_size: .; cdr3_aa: CASSSRTGQETQYF; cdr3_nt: TGTGCCAGCAGCTCTCGGACAGGACAAGAGACCCAGTACTTC
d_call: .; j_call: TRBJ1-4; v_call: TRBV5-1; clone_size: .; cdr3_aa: CASSLVGAGTNEKLFF; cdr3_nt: TGCGCCAGCAGCTTGGTCGGGGCCGGAACTAATGAAAAACTGTTTTTT
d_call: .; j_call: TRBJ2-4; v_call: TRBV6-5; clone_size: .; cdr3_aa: CASSYAGLRDIQYF; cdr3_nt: TGTGCCAGCAGTTACGCGGGGCTGAGGGACATTCAGTACTTC
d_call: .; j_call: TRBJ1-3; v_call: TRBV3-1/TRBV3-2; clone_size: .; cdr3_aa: CASSHLLRGSGNTIYF; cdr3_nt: TGTGCCAGCAGCCATTTACTTAGGGGTTCTGGAAACACCATATATTTT
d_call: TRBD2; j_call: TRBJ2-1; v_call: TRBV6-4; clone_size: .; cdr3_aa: CASSEGLAGGYEQFF; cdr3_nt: TGTGCCAGCAGTGAAGGGCTAGCGGGAGGATATGAGCAGTTCTTC
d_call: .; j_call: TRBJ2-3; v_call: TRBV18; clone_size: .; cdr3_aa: CASSPPSALNTQYF; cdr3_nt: TGTGCCAGCTCACCTCCATCGGCACTCAATACGCAGTATTTT
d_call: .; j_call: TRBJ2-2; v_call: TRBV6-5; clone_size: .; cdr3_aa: CASEGNTGELFF; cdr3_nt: TGTGCCAGCGAGGGGAACACCGGGGAGCTGTTTTTT
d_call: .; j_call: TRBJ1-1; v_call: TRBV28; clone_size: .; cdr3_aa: CASSQGQGFAAEAFF; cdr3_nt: TGTGCCAGCAGTCAAGGCCAGGGATTTGCGGCTGAAGCTTTCTTT
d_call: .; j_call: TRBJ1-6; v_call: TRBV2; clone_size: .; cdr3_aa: CASSETYSSPLGNSPLHF; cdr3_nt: TGTGCCAGCAGTGAAACCTATTCCTCCCCACTAGGGAATTCACCCCTCCACTTT
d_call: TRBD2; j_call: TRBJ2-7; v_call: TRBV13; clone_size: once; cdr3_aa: CASSLPREGRDEQYF; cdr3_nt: TGTGCCAGCAGCTTACCGCGGGAGGGCCGCGACGAGCAGTACTTC